This T cell receptor (beta chain) appears in the sequencing data of a study of T-cell memory formation after mild COVID-19 listed by TCRdb under 2021. About the study as a whole: TCR sequence clusters from the two donors were largely donor specific. T-cell clones expanding and contracting after mild COVID-19 in two donors were tracked by longitudinal TCRalpha and TCRbeta repertoire sequencing. Two young, previously healthy adult volunteers made up the cohort, one male and one female. What the study reported, not specific to this receptor: Contracting CD4+ clones were found mainly in CM and EM memory subsets, while CD8+ clones were enriched in EMRA. Only a couple of mild cases were covered in the study, and larger cohorts including severe cases with pre-infection samples were considered necessary. SARS-CoV-2 specificity was not confirmed for the second-wave clones peaking on day 37. Clones contracting from day 15 to 85 had balanced CD4/CD8 phenotypes, while a second wave expanding from day 15 to 37 was biased towards CD4+. Some responding clones were detected in pre-infection memory, which suggested that pre-existing cross-reactive memory T cells had joined the SARS-CoV-2 response.

Including cysteine and phenylalanine, the CDR3 has 13 amino acids. Solely the CDR3 DNA is kept, with 39 bases framed from the first base. V is pared back by 8 bases and J by 1 base, with 10 bases lying between the germline termini. CDR1 and CDR2, looked up from the germline V gene, are LGHNA and YSLEER. Ficoll-Paque density gradient centrifugation was the method used to isolate PBMCs. For sequencing, an Illumina NovaSeq 6000 was employed. cDNA libraries for TCRalpha and TCRbeta were prepared by 5'RACE using constant-segment primers, with sample barcodes and unique molecular identifiers added. Trizol reagent was used to extract RNA from every sample. The libraries were amplified in two PCR steps, and the second step added a second sample barcode and Illumina TruSeq adapters. Libraries were sequenced on an Illumina NovaSeq with 2 x 150 bp paired-end reads. Concerning the study's data processing: The reads were demultiplexed and collapsed into UMI-guided consensus sequences using migec v1.2.7. Using mixcr v2.1.11, UMI consensuses were aligned to TRA and TRB V and J templates and then assembled into clonotypes. A clonotype was counted as expanded or contracted only if both edgeR and NoisET called the change significant, with noise models trained on biological replicates. For edgeR calls, the thresholds were a false discovery rate-adjusted p below 0.01 and a log2 fold-change of 1. As an exploratory analysis of dynamics, PCA with hierarchical clustering was applied to max-normalized trajectories of the 1000 most abundant clonotypes. Separately sequenced CD4+ and CD8+ repertoires were used to assign the CD4 or CD8 phenotype of responding clones. TCRdb passed the public sequencing reads through fastp at Q25 and MiXCR, retaining productive beta sequences. For every CDR3 protein sequence, its rows merge into one entry that carries the most common genes and DNA. These V and J calls derive from TCRdb rather than the authors' analysis. For this sample there are 44,000 or so distinct CDR3 sequences; roughly 9.8% appear just once. In total, the top ten clones hold roughly 12% of the sample.

This clonotype appeared a few times. Its antigen remains unidentified. No clone much larger than this one lies a single base away; base qualities are absent. The TCR originated in an adult woman who had mild COVID-19 (a few samples of this study predate the infection). The sample titles of this study are shuffled in the database, so cell type and time point are left out; the donor was told from shared clones. Sequencing used PBMCs or a T cell subset sorted from them (not recorded which). This receptor chain uses TRBV4-3 and TRBJ2-3, with no D gene named confidently. The DNA reads TGCGCCAGCTCCCCTTCTGGCACAGATACGCAGTATTTT. This translates into CASSPSGTDTQYF.